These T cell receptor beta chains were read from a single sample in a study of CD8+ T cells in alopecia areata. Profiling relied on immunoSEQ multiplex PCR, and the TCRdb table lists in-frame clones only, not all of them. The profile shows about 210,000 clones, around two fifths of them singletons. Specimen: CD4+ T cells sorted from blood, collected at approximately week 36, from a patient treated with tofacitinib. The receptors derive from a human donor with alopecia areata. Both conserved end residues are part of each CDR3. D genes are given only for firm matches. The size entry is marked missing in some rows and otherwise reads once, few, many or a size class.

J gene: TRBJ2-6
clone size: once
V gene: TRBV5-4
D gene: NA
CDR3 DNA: TGTGCCAGCAGCTTGGTCCTGTCTGGGGCCAACGTCCTGACTTTC
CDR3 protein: CASSLVLSGANVLTF

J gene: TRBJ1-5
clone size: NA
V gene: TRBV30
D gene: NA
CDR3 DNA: TGTGCCTGGCAGGGGAAGGGCAATCAGCCCCAGCATTTT
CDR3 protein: CAWQGKGNQPQHF

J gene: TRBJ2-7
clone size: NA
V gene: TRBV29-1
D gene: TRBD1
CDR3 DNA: TGCAGCGTTGTGGGACAGGCCTACGAGCAGTACTTC
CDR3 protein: CSVVGQAYEQYF

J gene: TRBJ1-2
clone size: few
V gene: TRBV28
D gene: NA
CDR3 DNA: TGTGCCAGCAGTTTGGGGGCGAGGGCTAACTATGGCTACACCTTC
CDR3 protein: CASSLGARANYGYTF

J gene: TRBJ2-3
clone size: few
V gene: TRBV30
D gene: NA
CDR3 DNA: TGTGCCAGAGCAGCCTCGGCAGATACGCAGTATTTT
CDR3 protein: CARAASADTQYF

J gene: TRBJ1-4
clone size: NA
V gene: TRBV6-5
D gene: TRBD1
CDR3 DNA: TGTGCCAGCAGGCGAAGGCGACAGGGTAATGAAAAACTGTTTTTT
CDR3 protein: CASRRRRQGNEKLFF

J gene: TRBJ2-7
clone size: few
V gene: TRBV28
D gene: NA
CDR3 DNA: TGTGCCAGCAGCCCGAGGGTAAGCTACTACGAGCAGTACTTC
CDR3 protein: CASSPRVSYYEQYF

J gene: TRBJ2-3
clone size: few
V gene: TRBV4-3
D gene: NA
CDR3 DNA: TGCGCCAGCAGCCAAACCCCCCAATCTTCGCAGTATTTT
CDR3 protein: CASSQTPQSSQYF

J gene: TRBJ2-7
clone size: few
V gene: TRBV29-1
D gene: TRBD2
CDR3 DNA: TGCAGCGTTGATGGGACGGGGGACTACCACACAAGAGAGCAGTACTTC
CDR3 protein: CSVDGTGDYHTREQYF

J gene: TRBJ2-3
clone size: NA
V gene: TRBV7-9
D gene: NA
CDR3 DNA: TGTGCCAGCGAGAGGGGAACAGGCACAGATACGCAGTATTTT
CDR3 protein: CASERGTGTDTQYF

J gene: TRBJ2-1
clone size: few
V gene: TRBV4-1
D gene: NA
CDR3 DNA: TGCGCCAGCAGCCAGGAAGGGAACAATGAGCAGTTCTTC
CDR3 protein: CASSQEGNNEQFF

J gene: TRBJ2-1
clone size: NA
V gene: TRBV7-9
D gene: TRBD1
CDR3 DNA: TGTGCCAGCAGCGAAGGACAGGGTGTGACCTACAATGAGCAGTTCTTC
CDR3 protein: CASSEGQGVTYNEQFF

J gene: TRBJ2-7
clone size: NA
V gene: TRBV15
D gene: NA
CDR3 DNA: TGTGCCACCAGCAGAGATACATCGCGGGACAGCAACTACGAGCAGTACTTC
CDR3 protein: CATSRDTSRDSNYEQYF

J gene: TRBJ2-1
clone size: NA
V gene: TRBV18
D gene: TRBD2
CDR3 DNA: TGTGCCAGCTCACCCGCCGGGACTAGTAACAATGAGCAGTTCTTC
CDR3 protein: CASSPAGTSNNEQFF

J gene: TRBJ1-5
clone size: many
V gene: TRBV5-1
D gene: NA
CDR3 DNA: TGCGCCAGCAGCTTGGATGGTCAGCCCCAGCATTTT
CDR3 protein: CASSLDGQPQHF

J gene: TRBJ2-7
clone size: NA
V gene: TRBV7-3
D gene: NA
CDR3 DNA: TGTGCCAGCAGACCCAGGGCCCAACGCACCGAGCAGTACTTC
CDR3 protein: CASRPRAQRTEQYF

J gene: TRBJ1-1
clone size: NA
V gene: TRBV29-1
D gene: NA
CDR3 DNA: TGCAGCGTTGTCGTTTTGGGGGGGGAGAACACTGAAGCTTTCTTT
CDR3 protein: CSVVVLGGENTEAFF

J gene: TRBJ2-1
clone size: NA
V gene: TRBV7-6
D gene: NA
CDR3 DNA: TGTGCCAGCAGCCCCCAGAGCCTCCCCTACAATGAGCAGTTCTTC
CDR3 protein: CASSPQSLPYNEQFF

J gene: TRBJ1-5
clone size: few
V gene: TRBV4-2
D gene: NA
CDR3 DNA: TGTGCCAGCAGCCAACAGCCAGGGGACCAGCCCCAGCATTTT
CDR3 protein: CASSQQPGDQPQHF

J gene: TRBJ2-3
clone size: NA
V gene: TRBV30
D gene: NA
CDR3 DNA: TGTGCCTGGAGTTTCAACACAGATACGCAGTATTTT
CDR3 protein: CAWSFNTDTQYF

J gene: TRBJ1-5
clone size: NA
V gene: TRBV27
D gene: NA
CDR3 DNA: TGTGCCAGCAGTGCTCACTCCTCCAATCAGCCCCAGCATTTT
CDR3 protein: CASSAHSSNQPQHF

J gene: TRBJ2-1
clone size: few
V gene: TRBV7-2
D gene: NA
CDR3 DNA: TGTGCCAGCAGCTTAGGGATAGGCTCCTACAATGAGCAGTTCTTC
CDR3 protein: CASSLGIGSYNEQFF

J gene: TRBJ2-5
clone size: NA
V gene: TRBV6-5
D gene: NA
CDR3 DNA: TGTGCCAGCAGCCGACGGGAGACCCAGTACTTC
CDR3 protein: CASSRRETQYF

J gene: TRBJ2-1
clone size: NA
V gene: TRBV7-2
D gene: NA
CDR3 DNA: TGTGCCAGCAGCTTCCAATCGGTAGCGGTGTACAATGAGCAGTTCTTC
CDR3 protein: CASSFQSVAVYNEQFF

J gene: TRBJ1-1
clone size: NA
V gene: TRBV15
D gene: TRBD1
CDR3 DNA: TGTGCCACCAGCAGATCCCGGATGGACAGGAGTTACACTGAAGCTTTCTTT
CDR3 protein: CATSRSRMDRSYTEAFF

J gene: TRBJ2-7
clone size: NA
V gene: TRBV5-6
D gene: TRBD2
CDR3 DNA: TGTGCCAGCAGCTTGGTCGGGACTACCGAGCAGTACTTC
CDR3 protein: CASSLVGTTEQYF

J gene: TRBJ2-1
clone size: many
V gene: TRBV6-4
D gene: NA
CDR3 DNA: TGTGCCAGCAGTGACTCTGTGTACAATGAGCAGTTCTTC
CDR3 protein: CASSDSVYNEQFF

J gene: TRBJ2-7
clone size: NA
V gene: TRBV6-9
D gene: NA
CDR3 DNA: TGTGCCAGCAGTTATGTGAGGGAAGGGCCCTACGAGCAGTACTTC
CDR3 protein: CASSYVREGPYEQYF